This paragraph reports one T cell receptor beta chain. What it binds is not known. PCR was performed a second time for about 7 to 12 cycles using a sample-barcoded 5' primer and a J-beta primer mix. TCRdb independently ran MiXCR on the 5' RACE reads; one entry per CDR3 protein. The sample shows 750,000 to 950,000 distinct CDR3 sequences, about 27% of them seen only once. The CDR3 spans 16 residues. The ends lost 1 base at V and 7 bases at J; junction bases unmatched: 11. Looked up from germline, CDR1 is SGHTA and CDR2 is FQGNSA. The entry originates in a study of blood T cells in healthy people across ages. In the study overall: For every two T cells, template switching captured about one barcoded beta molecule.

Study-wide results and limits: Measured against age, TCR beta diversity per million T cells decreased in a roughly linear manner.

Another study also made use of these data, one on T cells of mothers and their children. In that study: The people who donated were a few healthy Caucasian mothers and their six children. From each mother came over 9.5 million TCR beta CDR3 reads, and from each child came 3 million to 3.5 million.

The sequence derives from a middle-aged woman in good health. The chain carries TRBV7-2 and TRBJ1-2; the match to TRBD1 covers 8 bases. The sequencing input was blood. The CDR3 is CASSLGDRLPLGGYTF. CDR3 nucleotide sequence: TGTGCCAGCAGCTTAGGGGACAGGCTACCTCTGGGTGGCTACACCTTC.